Shown below are 5 T cell receptor beta chains from a single sample sequenced in a study of identical twins. TCRdb re-called the 5' RACE reads through MiXCR, storing one row per CDR3 protein. Of fewer than 450,000 distinct CDR3 sequences in the sample, approximately 9.1% were seen once. Input material: naive T cells sorted from blood. The receptors originated from a woman between 50 and 59 years old in good health.

Note on this clonotype: This may stem from a read error, because a much larger clone lies one nucleotide away. CDR3 coding DNA: TGTGCCATCAGTGAGCCGGGGGCCCGTAACTCTGAAGCTTTCTTT. Translation: CAISEPGARNSEAFF. The rearrangement links TRBV10-3 to TRBJ1-1; D might be TRBD1 (6 bases). Per the germline V gene, CDR1 is ENHRY and CDR2 is SYGVKD. The CDR3 has 15 amino acids. The V and J ends lost 2 bases and 6 bases respectively, with 16 bases between them.

This chain connects TRBV29-1 to TRBJ2-5, with D possibly matching TRBD2 (6 bases). CDR1 and CDR2 (germline): SQVTM, ANQGSEA. The CDR3 totals 17 residues. Trimming took 4 bases from V and 1 from J, leaving 22 bases between them. CDR3 bases: TGCAGCGTTGGGGGGGTGGGAGGAAAGGGGATCCAAGAGACCCAGTACTTC. Translated, it gives CSVGGVGGKGIQETQYF.

The CDR3 DNA is TGTGCCAGCAGCCGATTCACAGGGGCCAAGAACACTGAAGCTTTCTTT. It codes for CASSRFTGAKNTEAFF. The chain has TRBV14 and TRBJ1-1, with TRBD1 matching 7 bases. Looked up from germline, CDR1 is SGHDN and CDR2 is FVKESK. There are 16 residues in the CDR3. Trimming cost V 4 bases and J 1 base; bases outside gene matches: 9.

Notes on this clonotype: A much larger clone differs from this one at a single base, so this may be a read error. The chain has TRBV19 and TRBJ2-5; TRBD2 agrees at 11 bases. CDR1 is LNHDA and CDR2 is SQIVND in the germline V gene (reference sequence). The CDR3 consists of 15 residues. The CDR3 DNA is TGTCCCAGTCGACTAGCGGGATCCCCCAAAGAGACCCAGTACTTC. Residues: CPSRLAGSPKETQYF. The variable domain in full, with the rest retrieved from reference TRBV19 and TRBJ2-5, is DGGITQSPKYLFRKEGQNVTLSCEQNLNHDAMYWYRQDPGQGLRLIYYSQIVNDFQKGDIAEGYSVSREKKESFPLTVTSAQKNPTAFYLCPSRLAGSPKETQYFGPGTRLLVL.

The chain recombines TRBV5-1 with TRBJ2-1; D is uncertain. This CDR3 has 14 residues. V was pared by 4 bases and J by 0 bases, with 8 bases between. Germline CDR1 SGHRS, CDR2 YFSETQ. DNA of the CDR3: TGCGCCAGCAGCCCGGAAACCTCCTACAATGAGCAGTTCTTC. Residues: CASSPETSYNEQFF.